This T cell receptor (beta chain) was profiled in a study of T-cell reconstitution after alpha-beta-depleted transplantation in children. CDR3 length: 16 residues. Trimming pared 4 bases from V and 3 bases from J, leaving 20 bases between. Germline CDR1 reads SGHNT; CDR2 reads YYREEE (reference sequence). Preparation of the TCRbeta library involved a method that used unique molecular identifiers. One entry per CDR3 protein results from TCRdb running MiXCR on the PCR reads. The sample has some 350,000 distinct CDR3 sequences; approximately 10% are singletons. The TCR comes from a human donor who donated a stem cell graft to a child with acute lymphoblastic leukemia. The sample in question was PBMCs from the stem cell graft donor, obtained from the stem cell graft. The gene calls are TRBV5-4 and TRBJ2-7; D tentatively reads TRBD1 or TRBD2 (6 bases each). CDR3 region: CASSGGSGGVNYEQYF. The CDR3 nucleotides read TGTGCCAGCAGCGGAGGATCCGGGGGCGTCAACTACGAGCAGTACTTC.